These T cell receptor beta chains were read from a single sample in a study of T cell responses to AZD1222 COVID-19 vaccine. Here immunoSEQ multiplex PCR was the method, and the copy in TCRdb shows in-frame clones only, minus some. The sample includes 120,000 to 150,000 clones, around 91% of them seen just once. The sequences come from peripheral blood, collected on day 0 of AZD1222 vaccination. The receptors were sampled from an adult in good health. Both conserved end residues are part of each CDR3.

V: TRBV19; length: 15; CDR3: CASSITRLGVYEQYF
V: TRBV13; length: 15; CDR3: CASRSGLINTGELFF
V: TRBV2; length: 12; CDR3: CASSYNTDTQYF
V: TRBV6-5; length: 13; CDR3: CASSLSVSTKAFF
V: TRBV7-8; length: 13; CDR3: CASSLNTDYGYTF
V: TRBV28; length: 16; CDR3: CASSFTPGQLNTEAFF
V: TRBV6-2/TRBV6-3; length: 14; CDR3: CASSALTDYYGYTF
V: TRBV7-2; length: 14; CDR3: CASSSSSGQRELFF
V: TRBV11-2; length: 15; CDR3: CASSLVRGWRNEQYF
V: TRBV5-4; length: 16; CDR3: CASSLVQGARNTEAFF
V: TRBV7-2; length: 15; CDR3: CASSLRFVRPYGYTF
V: TRBV2; length: 13; CDR3: CASRLQGPNEQYF
V: TRBV6-2/TRBV6-3; length: 16; CDR3: CASSYSGTGARQPQHF
V: TRBV5-8; length: 17; CDR3: CASISSTFTSGGGELFF
V: TRBV5-1; length: 15; CDR3: CASSLVGGSTYEQYF
V: TRBV6-5; length: 15; CDR3: CASRGRSSSYNEQFF
V: TRBV9; length: 16; CDR3: CASSVGMTGDNSPLHF
V: TRBV7-8; length: 13; CDR3: CASSFETNYEQYF
V: TRBV11-2; length: 17; CDR3: CASSLRGLSGGYYEQYF
V: TRBV14; length: 13; CDR3: CASSPRVAGEQYF
V: TRBV3-1/TRBV3-2; length: 18; CDR3: CASSQDGQGPIVPYGYTF
V: TRBV5-1; length: 14; CDR3: CASSIQTSTDTQYF
V: TRBV2; length: 13; CDR3: CASVRTPSYEQYF
V: TRBV28; length: 16; CDR3: CASSSRGGPRTDTQYF
V: TRBV7-2; length: 15; CDR3: CASRIRLAGGKTQYF
V: TRBV4-3; length: 16; CDR3: CASSQEASGNYNEQFF
V: TRBV28; length: 15; CDR3: CASSTRQGGWEKLFF
V: TRBV7-6; length: 14; CDR3: CASSFGTDTRPQHF
V: TRBV19; length: 17; CDR3: CASSTPLISGRWDEQFF
V: TRBV5-1; length: 14; CDR3: CASSSGLPVDEQFF
V: TRBV24-1; length: 18; CDR3: CATSDLGGSGPPPDTQYF
V: TRBV5-1; length: 15; CDR3: CASSFPRLEDDTQYF
V: TRBV28; length: 13; CDR3: CATGTSVMGELFF
V: TRBV6-1; length: 15; CDR3: CASSEGTSGSYEQYF
V: TRBV6-5; length: 15; CDR3: CASSPGAGGFDEQYF
V: TRBV19; length: 13; CDR3: CASSLLLAAEAFF
V: TRBV6-5; length: 15; CDR3: CASSPVSGRTDTQYF
V: TRBV2; length: 10; CDR3: CARQGGEQFF
V: TRBV15; length: 16; CDR3: CATSRDRSGLRAEQYF